This TCR beta chain was recovered during a study of T cell repertoires in cytomegalovirus infection. Findings and caveats of the study: Dominant in the ex vivo response were TCR beta clonotypes restricted by HLA-C and specific for CMV. Cumulative public TCR beta family frequency identified carriers of CMV plus the relevant HLA.

Each CDR3 protein is one row after TCRdb ran MiXCR on the reads. The sample has about 250,000 distinct CDR3 sequences; about 12% are singletons. As regards this clonotype: Its antigen is still unknown.

The germline V gene has CDR1 MDHEN and CDR2 SYDVKM. The V and J ends lost 10 bases and 3 bases respectively, with 18 bases between them. This CDR3 is 15 amino acids long. The receptor was isolated from a human donor in good health (CMV status not recorded). Some clones in this sample may be carry-over from other donors' samples. The rearrangement links TRBV28 to TRBJ2-2; a weak D match, TRBD1 (7 bases). The sample comprised PBMCs. CDR3 bases: TGTGCCACTTCAGGAGGGGGCGCGGACACCGGGGAGCTGTTTTTT. Its protein product is CATSGGGADTGELFF.